The rows below give T cell receptor beta chains drawn from one sample of a study of T cell responses to AZD1222 COVID-19 vaccine. Sequenced by immunoSEQ multiplex PCR; TCRdb stores in-frame clones only, minus some. The sample comprises 100,000 or so clones, approximately 90% of which are singletons, and around 5% rests with the top ten. This sample comprised peripheral blood, obtained on day 0 of AZD1222 vaccination. These receptors came from an adult in good health. Each CDR3 is given with its conserved first and last residue. The order of the fields is J gene, clone size, D gene, V gene, CDR3 protein, CDR3 DNA. The D gene is left open where the match is weak. Size is stated for part of the rows, as once, few or many counts, or as a class when the clone is expanded.

J: TRBJ1-6; size: once; D: .; V: TRBV25-1; CDR3: CASGAGNNSPLHF; DNA: TGTGCCAGCGGAGCAGGGAATAATTCACCCCTCCACTTT
J: TRBJ1-2; size: .; D: TRBD1; V: TRBV29-1; CDR3: CSVDQGVRGYTF; DNA: TGCAGCGTTGACCAGGGGGTACGTGGCTACACCTTC
J: TRBJ2-7; size: .; D: .; V: TRBV12-2; CDR3: CASRLPRDRAYEQYF; DNA: TGTGCAAGTCGCTTACCCCGGGACAGGGCCTACGAGCAGTACTTC
J: TRBJ1-1; size: .; D: TRBD1; V: TRBV6-5; CDR3: CASSYSNGRGRAFF; DNA: TGTGCCAGCAGTTACTCTAACGGCAGGGGGCGAGCTTTCTTT
J: TRBJ1-1; size: .; D: .; V: TRBV7-9; CDR3: CASSSTYREMNTEAFF; DNA: TGTGCCAGCAGCTCCACGTACAGGGAAATGAACACTGAAGCTTTCTTT
J: TRBJ1-5; size: once; D: .; V: TRBV14; CDR3: CASSPTRGQPQHF; DNA: TGTGCCAGCAGCCCTACTAGGGGACAGCCCCAGCATTTT
J: TRBJ2-5; size: .; D: .; V: TRBV5-1; CDR3: CASNPRALGETQYF; DNA: TGCGCCAGCAATCCCCGGGCCCTGGGAGAGACCCAGTACTTC
J: TRBJ1-1; size: .; D: .; V: TRBV29-1; CDR3: CSVESSALEAFF; DNA: TGCAGCGTTGAAAGCAGTGCCCTTGAAGCTTTCTTT
J: TRBJ1-5; size: .; D: .; V: TRBV28; CDR3: CASRQTPYSNQPQHF; DNA: TGTGCCAGCAGACAAACACCCTATAGCAATCAGCCCCAGCATTTT
J: TRBJ2-3; size: .; D: .; V: TRBV12-3/TRBV12-4; CDR3: CASSFGTDTQYF; DNA: TGTGCCAGCAGTTTTGGCACAGATACGCAGTATTTT
J: TRBJ1-2; size: once; D: .; V: TRBV6-5; CDR3: CASSHRDGNYGYTF; DNA: TGTGCCAGCAGTCATCGGGACGGAAACTATGGCTACACCTTC
J: TRBJ1-6; size: once; D: .; V: TRBV7-2; CDR3: CASSHTEPTAANSPLHF; DNA: TGTGCCAGCAGCCATACAGAACCGACAGCCGCTAATTCACCCCTCCACTTT
J: TRBJ2-7; size: .; D: TRBD2; V: TRBV7-8; CDR3: CASSRTGTSGGARYEQYF; DNA: TGTGCCAGCAGCCGCACCGGGACTAGCGGGGGGGCGAGGTACGAGCAGTACTTC
J: TRBJ2-1; size: few; D: TRBD1; V: TRBV14; CDR3: CASSHLGQGNDEQFF; DNA: TGTGCCAGCAGCCACCTCGGACAGGGAAACGATGAGCAGTTCTTC
J: TRBJ1-3; size: .; D: .; V: TRBV5-5; CDR3: CASSLDGTTGNTIYF; DNA: TGTGCCAGCAGCCTGGACGGAACCACTGGAAACACCATATATTTT
J: TRBJ2-6; size: .; D: .; V: TRBV5-6; CDR3: CASSLRISGANVLTF; DNA: TGTGCCAGCAGCTTAAGGATCTCTGGGGCCAACGTCCTGACTTTC
J: TRBJ2-1; size: .; D: .; V: TRBV9; CDR3: CASSVGRGVEQFF; DNA: TGTGCCAGCAGCGTAGGCAGGGGCGTTGAGCAGTTCTTC
J: TRBJ1-2; size: .; D: TRBD1; V: TRBV2; CDR3: CASSDRVRGLGYTF; DNA: TGTGCCAGCAGTGATAGGGTCAGGGGGCTAGGCTACACCTTC
J: TRBJ2-7; size: .; D: TRBD1; V: TRBV24-1; CDR3: CATSKGQGSYEQYF; DNA: TGTGCCACCAGTAAAGGACAGGGGTCCTACGAGCAGTACTTC
J: TRBJ1-2; size: .; D: .; V: TRBV2; CDR3: CASSEVRAGRGGYTF; DNA: TGTGCCAGCAGTGAAGTAAGGGCAGGACGGGGTGGCTACACCTTC
J: TRBJ2-5; size: .; D: TRBD1; V: TRBV5-1; CDR3: CASSLWTGQETQYF; DNA: TGCGCCAGCAGCTTATGGACAGGCCAAGAGACCCAGTACTTC
J: TRBJ1-4; size: .; D: TRBD1; V: TRBV7-8; CDR3: CASSLGDRSNEKLFF; DNA: TGTGCCAGCAGCTTAGGGGACAGGTCTAATGAAAAACTGTTTTTT
J: TRBJ1-4; size: .; D: .; V: TRBV7-7; CDR3: CASSLALNEKLFF; DNA: TGTGCTAGCAGCTTAGCTCTTAATGAAAAACTGTTTTTT
J: TRBJ1-5; size: .; D: TRBD1; V: TRBV27; CDR3: CASSPWEGAGNQPQHF; DNA: TGTGCCAGCAGTCCATGGGAGGGGGCGGGAAATCAGCCCCAGCATTTT
J: TRBJ2-5; size: .; D: .; V: TRBV7-9; CDR3: CASSPSGGQETQYF; DNA: TGTGCCAGCAGCCCCAGTGGAGGCCAAGAGACCCAGTACTTC
J: TRBJ1-4; size: .; D: .; V: TRBV4-3; CDR3: CASSQEFNEKLFF; DNA: TGCGCCAGCAGCCAAGAATTTAATGAAAAACTGTTTTTT
J: TRBJ1-4; size: .; D: .; V: TRBV4-1; CDR3: CASSHFSGARDEKLFF; DNA: TGCGCCAGCAGCCATTTTTCCGGGGCTAGGGACGAAAAACTGTTTTTT
J: TRBJ2-1; size: .; D: TRBD2; V: TRBV6-2/TRBV6-3; CDR3: CASSPTSGSNEQFF; DNA: TGTGCCAGCAGTCCGACTAGCGGGAGCAATGAGCAGTTCTTC
J: TRBJ1-6; size: .; D: .; V: TRBV3-1/TRBV3-2; CDR3: CASSQSFGGVSPLHF; DNA: TGTGCCAGCAGCCAATCCTTCGGGGGCGTTTCACCCCTCCACTTT
J: TRBJ2-1; size: .; D: .; V: TRBV5-1; CDR3: CASSTLTGNEQFF; DNA: TGCGCCAGCAGCACCCTGACGGGGAATGAGCAGTTCTTC
J: TRBJ2-7; size: .; D: TRBD1; V: TRBV5-1; CDR3: CASSTPGQGVYEQYF; DNA: TGCGCCAGCAGCACTCCGGGACAGGGTGTCTACGAGCAGTACTTC
J: TRBJ2-3; size: .; D: TRBD2; V: TRBV29-1; CDR3: CSVGPTSGRGSTDTQYF; DNA: TGCAGCGTGGGACCGACTAGCGGGAGAGGTAGCACAGATACGCAGTATTTT
J: TRBJ1-2; size: .; D: .; V: TRBV6-2/TRBV6-3; CDR3: CASSYSAYYGYTF; DNA: TGTGCCAGCAGTTACTCAGCATACTATGGCTACACCTTC
J: TRBJ1-5; size: .; D: .; V: TRBV6-1; CDR3: CASSESRVGQPQHF; DNA: TGTGCCAGCAGTGAATCCAGGGTGGGTCAGCCCCAGCATTTT
J: TRBJ2-7; size: .; D: .; V: TRBV19; CDR3: CASSRGQAYEQYF; DNA: TGTGCCAGTAGCCGGGGGCAAGCCTACGAGCAGTACTTC
J: TRBJ1-2; size: .; D: TRBD1; V: TRBV9; CDR3: CASSVQGASYGYTF; DNA: TGTGCCAGCAGCGTCCAGGGGGCGAGCTATGGCTACACCTTC
J: TRBJ1-1; size: .; D: .; V: TRBV12-3/TRBV12-4; CDR3: CASFSYTEAFF; DNA: TGTGCCAGCTTCTCCTACACTGAAGCTTTCTTT
J: TRBJ1-2; size: .; D: TRBD1; V: TRBV7-8; CDR3: CASSLQGAGTHGYTF; DNA: TGTGCCAGCAGCTTACAGGGGGCGGGTACCCATGGCTACACCTTC
J: TRBJ1-5; size: .; D: .; V: TRBV30; CDR3: CAWSVGWQNSNQPQHF; DNA: TGTGCCTGGAGTGTAGGATGGCAGAATAGCAATCAGCCCCAGCATTTT
J: TRBJ1-1; size: .; D: .; V: TRBV29-1; CDR3: CSGGDTEAFF; DNA: TGCAGCGGGGGAGACACTGAAGCTTTCTTT
J: TRBJ2-7; size: .; D: .; V: TRBV10-1; CDR3: CASRSSPTTYEQYF; DNA: TGCGCCAGCAGATCCTCCCCGACAACCTACGAGCAGTACTTC
J: TRBJ2-3; size: .; D: .; V: TRBV3-1/TRBV3-2; CDR3: CASSQGQASTDTQYF; DNA: TGTGCCAGCAGCCAAGGGCAGGCAAGCACAGATACGCAGTATTTT
J: TRBJ2-7; size: .; D: TRBD2; V: TRBV3-1/TRBV3-2; CDR3: CASSRLASEQYF; DNA: TGTGCCAGCAGCCGACTAGCCTCCGAGCAGTACTTC
J: TRBJ2-5; size: .; D: .; V: TRBV11-3; CDR3: CASSIGGPQETQYF; DNA: TGTGCCAGCAGTATCGGGGGGCCCCAAGAGACCCAGTACTTC
J: TRBJ1-1; size: .; D: .; V: TRBV5-6; CDR3: CASSSGWKGDTEAFF; DNA: TGTGCCAGCAGCTCCGGTTGGAAAGGTGACACTGAAGCTTTCTTT
J: TRBJ2-7; size: .; D: .; V: TRBV6-5; CDR3: CASRDGPSYEQYF; DNA: TGTGCCAGCCGGGACGGCCCCTCCTACGAGCAGTACTTC
J: TRBJ1-6; size: .; D: .; V: TRBV28; CDR3: CASSLRGEGSPLHF; DNA: TGTGCCAGCAGTTTGAGGGGAGAAGGGTCACCCCTCCACTTT
J: TRBJ2-3; size: .; D: TRBD2; V: TRBV19; CDR3: CASSGVAGISTDTQYF; DNA: TGTGCCTCCTCTGGGGTAGCGGGAATCAGCACAGATACGCAGTATTTT
J: TRBJ2-7; size: .; D: .; V: TRBV5-1; CDR3: CASSLDGSYEQYF; DNA: TGCGCCAGCAGCTTGGATGGGTCCTACGAGCAGTACTTC
J: TRBJ1-5; size: .; D: .; V: TRBV6-6; CDR3: CASSLDTSNQPQHF; DNA: TGTGCCAGCAGTCTGGACACTAGCAATCAGCCCCAGCATTTT
J: TRBJ2-1; size: .; D: TRBD2; V: TRBV5-4; CDR3: CASSFSGIGNEQFF; DNA: TGTGCCAGCAGCTTTAGCGGGATAGGCAATGAGCAGTTCTTC
J: TRBJ2-7; size: .; D: .; V: TRBV9; CDR3: CASSVTTGHMYEQYF; DNA: TGTGCCAGCAGCGTTACAACGGGACATATGTACGAGCAGTACTTC
J: TRBJ2-2; size: .; D: .; V: TRBV7-8; CDR3: CASSLGQGGNTGELFF; DNA: TGTGCCAGCAGCTTAGGTCAGGGGGGTAACACCGGGGAGCTGTTTTTT
J: TRBJ2-1; size: .; D: .; V: TRBV6-2/TRBV6-3; CDR3: CASSQQNEQFF; DNA: TGTGCCAGCAGTCAACAGAATGAGCAGTTCTTC
J: TRBJ1-1; size: many; D: .; V: TRBV9; CDR3: CASSVRMNTEAFF; DNA: TGTGCCAGCAGCGTTAGAATGAACACTGAAGCTTTCTTT
J: TRBJ2-2; size: .; D: TRBD1; V: TRBV5-1; CDR3: CASSRQGLAGGELFF; DNA: TGCGCCAGCAGCCGACAGGGCTTAGCTGGCGGGGAGCTGTTTTTT
J: TRBJ2-1; size: .; D: .; V: TRBV19; CDR3: CASSQSLGQVYNEQFF; DNA: TGTGCCAGTAGTCAAAGCTTGGGGCAGGTCTACAATGAGCAGTTCTTC